The 26 T cell receptor beta chains below were found in one sample sequenced in a study of blood T cells in healthy people across ages. Through a sample-barcoded 5' primer and a J-beta primer mix, a second PCR was run for roughly 7 to 11 cycles. MiXCR was run by TCRdb on the 5' RACE reads, yielding one entry per CDR3 protein. The table lists about 1,600,000 distinct CDR3 sequences, around 42% of them singletons. The material sequenced was blood. The origin of the receptors is a woman in her late teens or twenties in good health.

This clonotype has more than one count but fewer than ten. The J gene is TRBJ2-1, the V gene TRBV10-3; TRBD2 matches at 11 bases. Germline V gene lookup returns CDR1 ENHRY and CDR2 SYGVKD. The V gene end was trimmed by 5 bases and the J gene end by 8 bases; junction bases not matched to a gene: 8. There are 15 residues in the CDR3. The CDR3 DNA is TGTGCCATCAGTAGACTAGCGGGGCGTCGGGATGAGCAGTTCTTC. This codes for CAISRLAGRRDEQFF.

The J gene is TRBJ2-1, the V gene TRBV10-3; TRBD2 aligns across 7 bases. Germline V gene data show CDR1 as ENHRY and CDR2 as SYGVKD. CDR3 length: 12 residues. After removal of 4 bases from V and 8 bases from J, the junction contained 2 bases not matched to a gene. This CDR3 reads CAISVAGDEQFF. The DNA for the CDR3 is TGTGCCATCAGTGTAGCGGGCGATGAGCAGTTCTTC.

The rearrangement uses TRBV20-1 and TRBJ2-7; TRBD2 matches at 12 bases. Germline loops: CDR1 DFQATT, CDR2 SNEGSKA (reference sequence). With V trimmed by 5 bases and J by 2 bases, 4 bases remained unmatched. CDR3 length: 14 amino acids. The CDR3 DNA reads TGCAGTGCTGTCCGGACTAGCGGGACCTACGAGCAGTACTTC. Its translation: CSAVRTSGTYEQYF.

There are a few counts of this clonotype. This sequence joins TRBV6-5 and TRBJ1-2, with a weak D call TRBD1 (5 bases). The CDR3 has 14 amino acids. Germline V CDR1 and CDR2: MNHEY, SVGAGI. The V gene lost 0 bases and the J gene lost 7 bases, with 12 bases spanning the gap. CDR3 sequence reads: CASSYSFGGSGYTF. The CDR3 nucleotides are TGTGCCAGCAGTTACTCCTTCGGGGGATCTGGCTACACCTTC.

This clonotype was seen only a few times. The chain joins TRBV12-5 to TRBJ2-6; maybe TRBD2 (5 bases). This CDR3 region has 20 residues. Deletions cut 3 bases from V and 0 bases from J, with 21 bases between. Germline values: CDR1 LGHNT, CDR2 FRNRAP. CDR3 in amino acids: CASGLVLRESLPSGANVLTF. DNA for the CDR3: TGTGCTAGTGGTTTAGTCTTGAGGGAATCCCTCCCCTCTGGGGCCAACGTCCTGACTTTC.

This clonotype was observed a few times. V and J are TRBV28 and TRBJ2-3; D is unclear. The ends were cut back, 5 bases at V and 2 bases at J, with 8 bases in the middle. The germline gives CDR1 MDHEN, CDR2 SYDVKM. The length of the CDR3 is 13 residues. DNA for the CDR3: TGTGCCAGCAGTGCCCAGTACACAGATACGCAGTATTTT. It specifies CASSAQYTDTQYF.

This clonotype was seen more than once but under ten times. This chain joins TRBV4-1 and TRBJ2-3, with a possible D match to TRBD1 (6 bases). The CDR3 covers 16 residues. Germline V gives CDR1 MGHRA, CDR2 YSYEKL. Between the trimmed V and J ends, which lost 5 bases and 6 bases, there was a span of 21 bases. CDR3 protein: CASSSRDTLSRDTQYF. The CDR3, as DNA: TGCGCCAGCAGCTCACGGGACACTCTAAGTCGGGATACGCAGTATTTT.

This sequence joins TRBV21-1 and TRBJ2-7; the D segment call TRBD1 is taken from the table without a DNA check. TRBV21-1 constitutes a pseudogene. The CDR3 sequence is 16 residues long. The CDR3 nucleotides read TGTGCCAGCAGCAAAGTAACGGGGAACAGGAGCTACGAGCAGTACTTC. This sequence encodes CASSKVTGNRSYEQYF.

The rearrangement uses TRBV20-1 and TRBJ2-5; TRBD2 aligns across 10 bases. In germline, CDR1 is DFQATT, CDR2 SNEGSKA (reference sequence). V was pared by 6 bases and J by 2 bases, with 6 bases of the junction left unmatched. This CDR3 comprises 14 residues. The CDR3 protein is CSAPSGGDQETQYF. The CDR3 coding sequence is TGCAGTGCGCCTAGCGGGGGAGATCAAGAGACCCAGTACTTC.

Notes on this clonotype: This may stem from a read error, because a much larger clone lies one nucleotide away. The gene calls are TRBV7-9 and TRBJ2-3; 7 bases agree with TRBD2. There are 14 residues in the CDR3. Germline CDR1 reads SEHNR; CDR2 reads FQNEAQ (reference sequence). The CDR3 DNA reads as TGTGCCAGCAACTTAGGCGGGAGAACAGATACGCAGTATTTT. Translation: CASNLGGRTDTQYF.

This chain uses TRBV15 with TRBJ2-7, with D tentatively TRBD2 (5 bases). CDR1 and CDR2 from the germline V gene are LNHNV and YYDKDF (reference sequence). The CDR3 consists of 14 residues. Between the trimmed V and J ends, which lost 0 bases and 3 bases, there was a span of 9 bases. The CDR3 loop reads CATSRDSRGYEQYF. In DNA, the CDR3 is TGTGCCACCAGCAGAGATTCCCGGGGCTACGAGCAGTACTTC.

This clonotype was counted between two and nine times. An end of the junction does not agree with germline; a read error may underlie this. The CDR3 coding sequence is TGTGTCAGCAGTTACGGGGGAGTTCGTTCGAATGAGCAGTTCTTC. Protein product: CVSSYGGVRSNEQFF. This chain connects TRBV6-5 to TRBJ2-1; the D gene is possibly TRBD2 (6 bases). The CDR3 spans 15 residues. Germline V lookup: CDR1 MNHEY, CDR2 SVGAGI.

The chain has TRBV7-8 and TRBJ2-7, with D possibly TRBD2 on 6 matching bases. CDR1 is SGHVS and CDR2 is FQNEAQ in the germline V gene. The CDR3 length is 15 residues. V was cut by 8 bases and J by 2 bases, with 19 bases left in between. CDR3 sequence reads: CASASKRERAYEQYF. The CDR3 DNA is TGTGCCAGCGCCTCAAAACGGGAGCGGGCCTACGAGCAGTACTTC.

This clonotype turned up a few times. CDR3: CASSLNVQGNTEAFF. Here the CDR3 DNA reads TGCGCCAGCAGCTTGAATGTTCAGGGAAACACTGAAGCTTTCTTT. The chain combines TRBV5-1 with TRBJ1-1, with D possibly being TRBD1 (5 bases). CDR1 and CDR2 from the germline V gene are SGHRS and YFSETQ. With 1 base removed from V and 2 bases from J, the gap between germline ends came to 12 bases. The CDR3 is 15 amino acids.

V gene TRBV29-1 combines with J gene TRBJ1-2, with 10 bases identical to TRBD1. Germline CDR1 and CDR2: SQVTM and ANQGSEA. V shed 3 bases, J shed 6 bases, and the junction held 10 bases outside the gene matches. The CDR3 covers 15 residues. CDR3 residues: CSVEHRQGAIDGYTF. The CDR3 nucleotides are TGCAGCGTTGAGCACCGACAGGGGGCCATTGATGGCTACACCTTC.

The rearrangement links TRBV6-5 to TRBJ1-5; 9 bases line up with TRBD1. Germline V lookup: CDR1 MNHEY, CDR2 SVGAGI. The CDR3 extends over 15 amino acids. Trimming cost V 0 bases and J 5 bases; bases outside gene matches: 2. The CDR3 loop is CASSYSRQGDQPQHF. The DNA for the CDR3 is TGTGCCAGCAGTTACTCCCGACAGGGGGATCAGCCCCAGCATTTT.

This clonotype was recorded at least ten times. The CDR3 here is CASSVGLSIQETQYF. The CDR3 DNA is TGTGCCAGCAGTGTGGGACTATCCATCCAAGAGACCCAGTACTTC. The chain links TRBV25-1 to TRBJ2-5, with TRBD2 matching 7 bases. There are 15 residues in the CDR3. V lost 4 bases and J lost 1; bases outside the gene matches: 6. The germline gives CDR1 MGHDK, CDR2 SYGVNS.

The chain joins TRBV28 to TRBJ1-2; TRBD1 matches 7 bases. CDR3 length equals 13 residues. Unmatched junction bases numbered 9, after V lost 7 bases and J lost 7 bases. The germline V gene encodes CDR1 MDHEN and CDR2 SYDVKM. CDR3 nucleotide sequence: TGTGCCAGCAATGACAGGGCGATTTTTGGCTACACCTTC. Translation gives CASNDRAIFGYTF.

In this sample, this clonotype turned up a few times. The CDR3 region has the DNA TGTGCCAGCAGCCAGAGTACCGGGACTAGCGGACAAGAGACCCAGTACTTC. Protein: CASSQSTGTSGQETQYF. The chain is built from TRBV4-2 and TRBJ2-5; 11 bases fit TRBD2. The CDR3 loop spans 17 amino acids. V lost 3 bases to trimming and J lost 2 bases; unmatched junction nucleotides: 8. Per the germline V gene, CDR1 is LGHNA and CDR2 is YNFKEQ.

This rearrangement joins TRBV5-1 to TRBJ1-5, with D maybe TRBD1 (6 bases). The length of the CDR3 is 15 residues. Trimming pared 0 bases from V and 5 bases from J, leaving 12 bases between. CDR1 is SGHRS, CDR2 YFSETQ, per germline. CDR3 DNA sequence: TGCGCCAGCAGCTTGGCCACAGGGCGCGATCAGCCCCAGCATTTT. Residues: CASSLATGRDQPQHF.

The rearrangement links TRBV2 to TRBJ2-5; D is uncertain. The germline gives CDR1 SNHLY, CDR2 FYNNEI. V lost 4 bases to trimming and J lost 4 bases, with 13 bases between them. The CDR3 covers 14 residues. CDR3 loop: CASSGTARAETQYF. The CDR3 DNA reads as TGTGCCAGCAGTGGGACGGCCCGGGCAGAGACCCAGTACTTC. Drawing the rest from reference TRBV2 and TRBJ2-5, the complete variable domain is EPEVTQTPSHQVTQMGQEVILRCVPISNHLYFYWYRQILGQKVEFLVSFYNNEISEKSEIFDDQFSVERPDGSNFTLKIRSTKLEDSAMYFCASSGTARAETQYFGPGTRLLVL.

This clonotype was counted only a few times. V and J are TRBV7-9 and TRBJ1-4; D possibly corresponds to TRBD1 (5 bases). The CDR3 sequence is 14 residues long. Germline V gene lookup returns CDR1 SEHNR and CDR2 FQNEAQ (reference sequence). V gave up 3 bases and J gave up 3 bases, with 8 bases separating them. The CDR3 DNA sequence: TGTGCCAGCAGCTTGACAGCCTCTAATGAAAAACTGTTTTTT. This sequence encodes CASSLTASNEKLFF. Using reference TRBV7-9 and TRBJ1-4 for the parts outside the CDR3, the full variable domain is DTGVSQNPRHKITKRGQNVTFRCDPISEHNRLYWYRQTLGQGPEFLTYFQNEAQLEKSRLLSDRFSAERPKGSFSTLEIQRTEQGDSAMYLCASSLTASNEKLFFGSGTQLSVL.

This clonotype was recorded a few times. The chain links TRBV6-6 to TRBJ1-6; D is ambiguous. The CDR3 runs to 16 residues. Trimming left V 0 bases short and J 1 base short, with 7 bases between. Germline values: CDR1 MNHNY, CDR2 SVGAGI (reference sequence). This CDR3 is CASSYSSVSYNSPLHF. CDR3 bases: TGTGCCAGCAGTTACTCGAGCGTGTCCTATAATTCACCCCTCCACTTT.

This rearrangement joins TRBV20-1 to TRBJ1-5, with a tentative D call TRBD1 (6 bases). Germline lookup yields CDR1 DFQATT and CDR2 SNEGSKA (reference sequence). The CDR3 loop spans 13 amino acids. The V gene lost 5 bases and the J gene lost 2 bases, with 10 bases spanning the gap. For the CDR3, the DNA is TGCAGTGCTTTCGGGGGCGGCAATCAGCCCCAGCATTTT. As protein: CSAFGGGNQPQHF.

The chain combines TRBV5-1 with TRBJ2-5; tentatively, D is TRBD1 or TRBD2 (5 bases each). This CDR3 is 15 amino acids long. Looked up from germline, CDR1 is SGHRS and CDR2 is YFSETQ. V was pared by 4 bases and J by 3 bases, with 16 bases between. The CDR3 reads CASSQTGTPEETQYF. The CDR3 DNA is TGCGCCAGCAGCCAGACGGGGACCCCCGAAGAGACCCAGTACTTC.

The chain has TRBV3-1 and TRBJ2-3, with TRBD2 identical over 8 bases. The germline CDR1 and CDR2 sequences are LGHDT and YNNKEL (reference sequence). The J segment lost 4 bases and the V segment lost 2 bases, leaving 11 bases of the junction unmatched. This CDR3 comprises 17 residues. The CDR3 region is CASSQYQRGGLSDTQYF. The CDR3 DNA sequence: TGTGCCAGCAGCCAATATCAACGGGGGGGCCTCTCAGATACGCAGTATTTT.